This T cell receptor beta chain was observed in a study of cytomegalovirus exposure and HLA in healthy donors (dated by TCRdb to about 2017). Some background on the complete study: An earlier analysis of approximately 640 of the donors reported 250 to 300 Gb of sequence data and approximately 110 million unique TCR beta sequences from about 180 million T cells. To decide whether each TCR beta V gene segment behaved as functional or pseudogenic, an earlier analysis of approximately 600 of the donors relied on high-throughput TCR beta sequencing. HLA typing included class I and class II loci at four-digit resolution. An early release that covered fewer than 750 HLA-typed donors contained approximately 300 gigabases of sequencing data and approximately 85 million unique TCR sequences. In a later genetic analysis, genome-wide SNP genotypes for about three fifths of the roughly 670 donors were used, and that subset was treated as a discovery cohort. High-throughput TCR immunosequencing, statistical association of individual TCRs with disease status, and machine learning were combined to predict cytomegalovirus infection status. Donor age, sex, ethnicity and CMV serostatus were compiled together with the repertoire data. The study was designed to test whether signatures of past pathogen exposure could be identified by cataloging public T cell receptors. The study profiled the T cell repertoires of about 720 subjects by immunosequencing and related them to cytomegalovirus serostatus. The later analysis used no new phenotypic data to find candidate immune exposures, relying instead on TCR beta sequences and their occurrence across donors. Typing coverage varied by locus: roughly 620-640 donors for A, B, C, DRB1 and DQB1; approximately 520 for DQA1; approximately 570 for DPA1; roughly 450 for DPB1. Among approximately 370 genotyped donors of the cohort, an average of approximately 220,000 unique TCR beta nucleotide sequences was sequenced per donor, of which about 20% were non-productive. Of the 350 to 450 genotyped donors, 65% to 90% fell in the genetic ancestry cluster associated with self-reported Caucasian donors. All discovery cohort repertoires had been generated on a single sequencing platform. Roughly 5 DR-DQ haplotypes were treated as single units for association and clustering because of strong linkage in the cohort. To study patterns of TCR occurrence, a later analysis re-analyzed previously published TCR beta repertoires from hundreds of donors and added high-resolution HLA genotyping. In addition to the first cohort of around 670 subjects, a separate validation cohort of some 120 different subjects was used. Results the study describes overall, beyond this receptor: Three of the identified cytomegalovirus-associated TCR beta chains were confirmed in vitro to be specific for cytomegalovirus antigens. Cytomegalovirus status was reported to be diagnosed by the classifier with high specificity and sensitivity in both the original and validation cohorts. The authors suggested that the approach could potentially be extended to other disease states and immunological phenotypes. In this cohort, only TCR beta chains were sequenced, and detectable features were limited by the absence of alpha or paired-chain data. The sequencing pipeline was judged likely to have produced a cluster of highly shared sequence variants as a technical artifact. According to a later analysis, most CMV-associated TCR beta chains appeared to be HLA-restricted, and the HLA associations seemed to be driven largely by CMV exposure. A further reported finding was that TCR beta sequences accurately predicted the HLA-A and HLA-B alleles for most subjects in the first cohort. Most TCR sequences were observed very rarely across donors, whereas some public TCRs were present in many individuals. When HLA alleles, especially DR and DQ, strongly co-occurred, TCR associations were difficult to assign to individual alleles. Because HLA typing was missing for some donors at each locus, association tests included only the typed subset. In a later analysis, TCR association rates were found to vary across HLA loci, with the most associated TCRs seen for DRB1 alleles and the fewest for HLA-C alleles. Some IMGT-functional V segments, including TRBV6-2 and TRBV6-3, could not be told apart with the 87-base-pair reads, so those segments were excluded. In a later analysis, HLA-associated TCR beta chains were found to be more clonally expanded and to have lower generation probabilities than equally common non-associated chains. For the cohort, immune exposure information was limited to CMV serostatus. Because counts were too low, some 16 rarely observed V segments, including chromosome 9 orphons, were excluded from the earlier analysis of some 590 of the donors. In a later genetic analysis, a missense DCLRE1C variant was associated with V-gene and J-gene trimming of TCR beta chains, and the association was replicated in an independent cohort. Broadly in line with IMGT annotations, most TCR beta V segments showed up in productive rearrangements about 87% or about 30% of the time in an earlier analysis of roughly 590 of the donors. Compared with the 666-donor mean, donors in an Asian-associated ancestry cluster had fewer N-insertions in productive TCRs, according to a later genetic analysis. The presence/absence analyses assumed that sequencing depth was roughly uniform across donors, and that assumption may not be true. In the study, 150 to 200 TCR beta chains were listed as associated with cytomegalovirus. Linkage disequilibrium might explain the correlated functional status among segregating V segments, but an unknown experimental factor could not be ruled out. At a false discovery rate of 0.05, a later analysis linked approximately 18,000 TCR beta sequences to specific HLA alleles. According to a later analysis, parvovirus B19, influenza, CMV and Epstein-Barr virus appeared linked to several top co-occurrence clusters.

The library relied on the immunoSEQ multiplex PCR assay. A mixture of 60 forward primers for TCR Vbeta segments and 13 reverse primers for TCR Jbeta segments was used in the multiplex PCR. A multiplex PCR assay on genomic DNA amplified the CDR3 region of rearranged TCR beta genes. The amplified TCR beta libraries were sequenced on the Illumina HiSeq System as 87-base-pair reads. Concerning the study's data processing: A later analysis counted about 76 million unique TCR beta chains across the 500 to 850 repertoires, and 10 million to 11 million of these chains were shared by at least two donors. Raw reads were error-corrected and collapsed into unique sequences with a nearest-neighbor algorithm that merged closely related sequences to remove PCR and sequencing errors. To assign V, D and J gene segments, CDR3 sequences were aligned to IMGT reference sequences. For a sequence to be retained, at least a six-nucleotide match to both a V gene segment and a J gene segment was required. Rearrangements were classified as productive when the CDR3 lacked stop codons and remained in frame with V and J, and all other rearrangements were classified as non-productive. Following IMGT convention, CDR3 was defined as the stretch from the second conserved V-encoded cysteine to the conserved J-encoded phenylalanine. Sequences without an unambiguous match to a single V gene segment were excluded from the earlier analysis of about 600 of the donors. An earlier analysis of some 500 of the donors classified V segments as functional when productive rearrangements were above 56.7% and as segregating when the standard deviation between donors was above 5%. To diagnose cytomegalovirus status from the catalog of TCR beta chain sequences, a statistical classification framework was built. V and J gene assignment, in a later analysis, came from comparing TCR nucleotide sequences with IMGT/GENE-DB human TR gene sequences. A later analysis assigned CDR3 sequences and most-parsimonious VDJ recombination scenarios with the TCRdist pipeline. A later analysis defined each TCR beta chain by its CDR3 amino acid sequence plus V-gene family, and excluded reads lacking a unique V-gene family. In a later analysis, 450 to 600 highly shared, low-generation-probability nucleotide sequences were removed to address suspected cross-contamination and a sequencing artifact. A later analysis calculated a clonal expansion index for each public chain from normalized within-repertoire ranks of inferred template counts. Generation probabilities in a later analysis came from a VDJ recombination model fitted to out-of-frame rearrangements, and those results were checked against IGoR. A later analysis scored TCR-TCR, TCR-HLA and TCR-CMV co-occurrence with hypergeometric tests, applying a repertoire-size bias correction to TCR pairs. In a later analysis, false discovery rates were estimated by permuting HLA or CMV assignments 20 times. A later analysis grouped co-occurring TCRs with DBSCAN, adding TCRdist sequence similarity when clustering within HLA-allele-positive subsets. Co-occurrence clustering excluded repertoires with fewer than 30,000 or more than 120,000 public chains, plus five with anomalous nucleotide sharing. TCRdb obtained this table from immuneACCESS and retained in-frame rearrangements with V and J assigned. These tables miss some clones; where compared with another copy, unresolved V genes account for less than half of the shortfall, and the remainder is unexplained. That table is the source of V, J and clone size, and D and trimming were worked out from the DNA. The table for this sample lists approximately 150,000 clones; 70% to 80% of them were counted only once. 3.5% of the sample rests with the top ten.

From the germline V gene, CDR1 is SGHTA and CDR2 is FQGNSA. The junction shows trimming of 0 bases on V and 3 bases on J, plus 15 bases between the germline ends. Counted from cysteine to phenylalanine, this CDR3 has 16 amino acids. Here the CDR3 DNA is all that survives: 48 bases in frame from base 1. This clone has more than one count but fewer than ten. No antigen is known for it. No quality values exist for individual bases; no much larger clone is one base distant. In total, roughly 710 healthy bone marrow donors made up the cohort. Cohort members were all nominally healthy when sampled, although unrecorded immune exposures were likely present. Of the 610 or so cohort members, roughly 300 had positive CMV serostatus and 350 to 450 had negative CMV serostatus, and CMV serostatus was not recorded for the donor. A peripheral blood sample was collected from each donor, and TCR beta sequencing was performed on peripheral blood mononuclear cells. The Qiagen DNeasy Blood Extraction Kit was used to extract genomic DNA from the blood cell samples.

The sequence was collected from a human donor in good health. This receptor chain uses TRBV7-2 and TRBJ2-7; the D gene lacks a confident call. The material sequenced was PBMCs. The encoded CDR3 is CASSLAYRPEFYEQYF. At the DNA level, the sequence is TGTGCCAGCAGCTTAGCCTATCGGCCGGAGTTCTACGAGCAGTACTTC.